What follows is one TCR beta chain and its context. This sample is part of a study of blood T cell repertoires in COVID-19. Study-wide context: Sites across the United States, Italy and Spain contributed samples from acute and convalescent COVID-19. PBMCs, B-cell-depleted T cells, or T cells were the source of the cDNA or gDNA that made up the material.

Profiling relied on immunoSEQ multiplex PCR, and the TCRdb table lists in-frame clones only, not all of them. The sample lists about 210,000 clones, about nine tenths occurring once. CDR1 and CDR2 (germline): MDHEN, SYDVKM. V was shortened by 1 base and J by 0 bases, with 12 bases between the two germline ends. CDR3 length equals 17 residues. The rearrangement links TRBV28 to TRBJ2-2, with a weak D call TRBD1 (5 bases). The sample taken for sequencing was PBMCs or T cells enriched from blood (not recorded which). The sequence was obtained from a man aged 25-45 years who had recovered from COVID-19. The CDR3 loop reads CASSLLTEPPNTGELFF. CDR3 in DNA: TGTGCCAGCAGTTTATTGACAGAACCTCCGAACACCGGGGAGCTGTTTTTT. The variable domain in full, completed from reference TRBV28 and TRBJ2-2, reads DVKVTQSSRYLVKRTGEKVFLECVQDMDHENMFWYRQDPGLGLRLIYFSYDVKMKEKGDIPEGYSVSREKKERFSLILESASTNQTSMYLCASSLLTEPPNTGELFFGEGSRLTVL.